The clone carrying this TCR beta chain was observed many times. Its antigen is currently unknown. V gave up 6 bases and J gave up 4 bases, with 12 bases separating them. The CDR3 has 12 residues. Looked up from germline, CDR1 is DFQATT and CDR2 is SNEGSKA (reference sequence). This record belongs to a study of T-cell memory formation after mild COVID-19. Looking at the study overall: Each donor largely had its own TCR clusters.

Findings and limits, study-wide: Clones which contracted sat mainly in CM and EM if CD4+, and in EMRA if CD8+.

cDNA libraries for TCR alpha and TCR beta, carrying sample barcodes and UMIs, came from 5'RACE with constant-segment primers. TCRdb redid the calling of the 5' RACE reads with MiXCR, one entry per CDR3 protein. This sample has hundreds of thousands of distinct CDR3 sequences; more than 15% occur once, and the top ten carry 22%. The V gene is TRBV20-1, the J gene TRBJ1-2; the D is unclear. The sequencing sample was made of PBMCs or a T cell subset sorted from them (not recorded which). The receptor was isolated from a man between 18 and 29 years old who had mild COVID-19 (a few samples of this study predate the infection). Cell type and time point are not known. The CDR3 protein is CSAGGPRYGYTF. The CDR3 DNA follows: TGCAGTGCAGGAGGACCGCGCTATGGCTACACCTTC.